The 19 T cell receptor beta chains below come from one sample, sequenced in a study of monozygotic twins with inflammatory bowel disease. With the 5' RACE reads reprocessed, TCRdb shows one record per CDR3 protein and no DNA. The table gives a few hundred thousand distinct CDR3 sequences; the top ten clones make up 1.5% to 2% of it. The source material was blood. Receptors originate from a human donor with ulcerative colitis or Crohn's disease, or a healthy co-twin of an affected twin (not recorded which).

The chain uses TRBV7-9 and TRBJ1-4; the TCRdb call, TRBD1, lacks DNA for checking. This CDR3 has 15 amino acids. CDR1 and CDR2 (germline): SEHNR, FQNEAQ (reference sequence). The CDR3: CASSWYRGADEKLFF.

The rearrangement joins TRBV5-4 to TRBJ1-2. The CDR3 contains 15 residues. The germline V gene encodes CDR1 SGHNT and CDR2 YYREEE (reference sequence). The CDR3: CASSLTAFANYGYTF. Using reference TRBV5-4 and TRBJ1-2 for the parts outside the CDR3, the full variable domain is ETGVTQSPTHLIKTRGQQVTLRCSSQSGHNTVSWYQQALGQGPQFIFQYYREEENGRGNFPPRFSGLQFPNYSSELNVNALELDDSALYLCASSLTAFANYGYTFGSGTRLTVV.

V is TRBV7-9 and J is TRBJ1-5; the TRBD1 assignment by TCRdb is unverifiable without DNA. The CDR3 is 15 residues long. Per germline, CDR1 SEHNR and CDR2 FQNEAQ (reference sequence). The CDR3 is CASSFGGMSNQPQHF.

The V gene is TRBV20-1, the J gene TRBJ2-5; as DNA is missing, the TRBD1 call by TCRdb cannot be tested. Germline V gene lookup returns CDR1 DFQATT and CDR2 SNEGSKA (reference sequence). CDR3 size: 14 residues. The CDR3: CSATPGQIQETQYF.

The chain employs TRBV7-3 and TRBJ2-7; with no DNA, the TCRdb D assignment of TRBD1 cannot be verified. The CDR3 spans 14 residues. Germline CDR1 reads SGHTA; CDR2 reads FQGTGA. The CDR3: CASSLGRGGYEQYF. Combining the CDR3 with reference TRBV7-3 and TRBJ2-7 gives the whole variable domain GAGVSQTPSNKVTEKGKYVELRCDPISGHTALYWYRQSLGQGPEFLIYFQGTGAADDSGLPNDRFFAVRPEGSVSTLKIQRTERGDSAVYLCASSLGRGGYEQYFGPGTRLTVT.

The V gene is TRBV20-1, the J gene TRBJ2-7; TCRdb selects TRBD1, and the lack of DNA leaves this call unchecked. The CDR3 sequence is 14 residues long. The germline V gene encodes CDR1 DFQATT and CDR2 SNEGSKA (reference sequence). The CDR3 reads CSARLTGVRYEQYF.

The CDR3 loop is CATSRDRGSYEQYF. V gene TRBV15 combines with J gene TRBJ2-7; the D gene TCRdb calls, TRBD2, cannot be checked with no DNA. The CDR3 consists of 14 residues. The germline V gene has CDR1 LNHNV and CDR2 YYDKDF (reference sequence).

The chain recombines TRBV7-2 with TRBJ1-4. This CDR3 contains 13 residues. From germline, CDR1 is SGHTA and CDR2 FQGNSA. The CDR3 spells CASSSQRHEKLFF.

The rearrangement links TRBV20-1 to TRBJ2-7; there is no DNA to check the TCRdb D call of TRBD1. CDR1 DFQATT and CDR2 SNEGSKA come from the germline V gene (reference sequence). This CDR3 has 14 residues. The CDR3 here is CSAPRDPNPYEQYF.

The chain's CDR3 is CASSLLSGGTPNEQFF. The chain links TRBV5-6 to TRBJ2-1; lacking DNA, the TRBD2 call made by TCRdb goes unchecked. Germline lookup yields CDR1 SGHDT and CDR2 YYEEEE. This CDR3 contains 16 residues.

V usage is TRBV5-4 and J usage is TRBJ2-1; TCRdb outputs TRBD2, but without DNA this stays unchecked. Germline V gene sequence: CDR1 SGHNT, CDR2 YYREEE (reference sequence). The CDR3 has 18 amino acids. CDR3 amino acids: CASSLARLAGATYNEQFF.

This chain joins TRBV20-1 and TRBJ2-5; TCRdb indicates TRBD2, and absent DNA this call remains unverified. Germline CDR1 and CDR2: DFQATT and SNEGSKA (reference sequence). The CDR3 has 16 amino acids. The CDR3 reads CSAPDSSGGAWETQYF.

The chain uses TRBV7-9 and TRBJ2-1; TCRdb selects TRBD1, and the lack of DNA leaves this call unchecked. Germline lookup yields CDR1 SEHNR and CDR2 FQNEAQ (reference sequence). CDR3 length: 16 residues. The CDR3 here is CASSTQGRGAGNEQFF. Looking up the rest from reference TRBV7-9 and TRBJ2-1 gives the full variable domain: DTGVSQNPRHKITKRGQNVTFRCDPISEHNRLYWYRQTLGQGPEFLTYFQNEAQLEKSRLLSDRFSAERPKGSFSTLEIQRTEQGDSAMYLCASSTQGRGAGNEQFFGPGTRLTVL.

The rearrangement joins TRBV7-9 to TRBJ1-5. Germline V gene lookup returns CDR1 SEHNR and CDR2 FQNEAQ (reference sequence). The CDR3 is 19 amino acids. The chain's CDR3 is CASSRSPGGVIPQVQPQHF.

This chain uses TRBV27 with TRBJ2-1. Germline CDR1 MNHEY, CDR2 SMNVEV (reference sequence). This CDR3 comprises 14 residues. Here the CDR3 reads CASSPQGSYNEQFF.

The CDR3 protein is CASSRRGGGNEQFF. The chain combines TRBV6-6 with TRBJ2-1; TCRdb gives TRBD2 as the D gene, but with no DNA this cannot be confirmed. The CDR3 totals 14 residues. Germline-derived CDR1 and CDR2 are MNHNY and SVGAGI (reference sequence).

This chain uses TRBV9 with TRBJ1-2. The CDR3 extends over 14 amino acids. Per germline, CDR1 SGDLS and CDR2 YYNGEE. This CDR3 reads CASSVDPINYGYTF.

This sequence joins TRBV7-9 and TRBJ1-1. The germline V gene has CDR1 SEHNR and CDR2 FQNEAQ (reference sequence). The CDR3 extends over 14 amino acids. The CDR3 here is CASSPTPMNTEAFF. Together with reference TRBV7-9 and TRBJ1-1, the CDR3 gives the full variable domain: DTGVSQNPRHKITKRGQNVTFRCDPISEHNRLYWYRQTLGQGPEFLTYFQNEAQLEKSRLLSDRFSAERPKGSFSTLEIQRTEQGDSAMYLCASSPTPMNTEAFFGQGTRLTVV.

The CDR3: CASSDSDTGELFF. The V and J genes are TRBV6-4 and TRBJ2-2. CDR1 MRHNA and CDR2 SNTAGT come from the germline V gene. This CDR3 has 13 residues.